This TCR beta chain was documented in a study of human T cells and chemical hapten exposure. MiXCR was run by TCRdb on the RACE reads, yielding one entry per CDR3 protein. The sample holds 330,000 or so distinct CDR3 sequences, roughly 6% seen once. This clonotype was observed at least ten times. Regarding time point: patch test 2, 6 weeks after DPC sensitization. Treatment noted: therapeutic diphenylcyclopropenone sensitization with weekly scalp DPC. The germline V and J ends were trimmed by 0 bases and 0 bases, with 10 bases remaining between them. The CDR3 loop spans 16 amino acids. Germline CDR1 reads SGHRS; CDR2 reads YFSETQ.

The receptor comes from a woman under 30 with alopecia areata. Some clones in this sample may be carry-over from other donors' samples. The chain carries TRBV5-1 and TRBJ2-1, with D possibly being TRBD2 (6 bases). Specimen: whole blood, collected in connection with sensitization to the hapten diphenylcyclopropenone (DPC). The CDR3 DNA sequence: TGCGCCAGCAGCTTGGGGGACTTGAGCTCCTACAATGAGCAGTTCTTC. Its protein is CASSLGDLSSYNEQFF.